These T cell receptor beta chains were read from a single sample in a study of blood T cells in healthy people across ages. MiXCR was run by TCRdb on the 5' RACE reads, yielding one entry per CDR3 protein. The sample shows 650,000 to 1,000,000 distinct CDR3 sequences, 46% of them seen only once. Sequencing was done on a sample of blood. The source of these receptors is an elderly man in good health. Both conserved end residues are part of each CDR3. The D gene is left open where the match is weak. Only part of the rows carry a size: once, few, many, or a class if the clone is expanded.

J	size	D	V	DNA	CDR3
TRBJ2-1	NA	NA	TRBV18	TGTGCCAGCTCACTTTCGATACAAGAGACCCAGTTCTTC	CASSLSIQETQFF
TRBJ2-5	few	NA	TRBV7-3	TGTGCCAGCAGTCTAACCGGCGGGGCCATAGAAGGCAGAGAGACCCAGTACTTC	CASSLTGGAIEGRETQYF
TRBJ2-4	NA	TRBD2	TRBV27	TGTGCCAGCAGTTTATCGGGACTAGCGGGAGGGGCCAAAAACATTCAGTACTTC	CASSLSGLAGGAKNIQYF
TRBJ2-7	NA	NA	TRBV18	TGTGCCAGCTCACCTGGGACGAACCATTACAATGAGCAGTACTTC	CASSPGTNHYNEQYF
TRBJ1-5	few	TRBD1	TRBV20-1	TGCAGTGCCAATAGCTTGACAGGGGGCTGGAATCAGCCCCAGCATTTT	CSANSLTGGWNQPQHF
TRBJ1-2	NA	TRBD1	TRBV10-3	TGTGCCATCAACGTGGGACAGGGGGATGGCTACACCTTC	CAINVGQGDGYTF
TRBJ1-1	once	NA	TRBV5-1	TGCGCCAGCAGCCCGGCGGCGGGGAACACTAAAGCTTTCTTT	CASSPAAGNTKAFF
TRBJ2-1	NA	NA	TRBV11-2	TGTGCCAGCAGCTTAGACAAGCTGACTTACAATGAGCAGTTCTTC	CASSLDKLTYNEQFF
TRBJ2-1	many	NA	TRBV12-3/TRBV12-4	TGTGCCAGCAGCTTACGGGGAAGGGGCAATGAGCAGTTCTTC	CASSLRGRGNEQFF
TRBJ1-2	few	TRBD1	TRBV12-3/TRBV12-4	TGTGCCAGCAGTTTGAAGACAGGGAACGGCTACACCTTC	CASSLKTGNGYTF
TRBJ2-1	NA	TRBD2	TRBV6-2/TRBV6-3	TGTGCCAGCGGCGGGGGGCAGACCTACAATGAGCAGTTCTTC	CASGGGQTYNEQFF
TRBJ2-1	many	TRBD2	TRBV20-1	TGCAGTGGAAATAAGCGGGAGGCTGAGCAGTTCTTC	CSGNKREAEQFF
TRBJ2-7	few	NA	TRBV14	TGTGCCAGCAGCCAGGCGGATGGGCCCGAGCAGTACTTC	CASSQADGPEQYF
TRBJ2-7	NA	NA	TRBV5-1	TGCGCCAGCAGCTTGGGCTGGGACAACTACGAGCAGTACTTC	CASSLGWDNYEQYF
TRBJ1-2	NA	NA	TRBV29-1	TGCAGCGTTGATCACGGGGGGAACTATGGCTACACCTTC	CSVDHGGNYGYTF
TRBJ2-1	NA	NA	TRBV7-9	TGTGCCAGCAGCCGGACCCGGACCGACCTACCCCAGGTGTTCTTC	CASSRTRTDLPQVFF
TRBJ2-3	NA	NA	TRBV20-1	TGCAGTGCTATCACCAGGGGTTTACAGACAGATACGCAGTATTTT	CSAITRGLQTDTQYF
TRBJ2-2	NA	NA	TRBV28	TGTGCCAGCTGGACAGACACCGGGGAGCTGTTTTTT	CASWTDTGELFF
TRBJ2-7	NA	NA	TRBV3-1	TGTGCCAGCAGCCAAGGAGCGGTCCGTTCCTACGAGCAGTACTTC	CASSQGAVRSYEQYF
TRBJ2-1	few	TRBD1	TRBV5-1	TGCGCCAGCAGCTTGGAGGGACAGGGGGCTAACAATGAGCAGTTCTTC	CASSLEGQGANNEQFF
TRBJ2-7	few	TRBD2	TRBV7-2	TGTGCCAGCAGCACTAGCGGGAGGGCCCTCAATGAGCAGTACTTC	CASSTSGRALNEQYF
TRBJ2-4	NA	NA	TRBV21-1	TGTGCCAGCAGCAAAGTTACAGGGGATTCCATAAACATTCAGTACTTC	CASSKVTGDSINIQYF
TRBJ2-1	many	TRBD2	TRBV9	TGTGCCAGCAGCGTCGCGGGAGGAATTATGGGCGAGCAGTTCTTC	CASSVAGGIMGEQFF
TRBJ2-5	NA	NA	TRBV12-3/TRBV12-4	TGTGCCAGCAGTACGGGGGACACTCAAGAGACCCAGTACTTC	CASSTGDTQETQYF
TRBJ1-4	NA	NA	TRBV7-6	TGTGCCAGCAGCCCCCTCCAAGGGAACGAAAAACTGTTTTTT	CASSPLQGNEKLFF
TRBJ2-3	NA	NA	TRBV5-1	TGCGCCAGCAGCTTCAAGGGGTCGGATACGCAGTATTTT	CASSFKGSDTQYF